This TCR beta chain was recorded in a study of sequential checkpoint blockade in melanoma. The CDR3 loop spans 16 amino acids. Trimming at V came to 4 bases and at J to 0 bases, leaving 5 bases not matched to a gene. Per germline, CDR1 MNHNS and CDR2 SASEGT. Treatment specified: randomized to nivolumab then ipilimumab (arm A) or the reverse (arm B). Sorted cells were live CD3+CD8+, lacking CD19 and CD56, from PBMCs. Produced via immunoSEQ multiplex PCR; TCRdb's table is partial and in-frame only. This table has roughly 3,800 clones, approximately 60% appearing once. The rearrangement uses TRBV6-1 and TRBJ2-3; 9 positions agree with TRBD1. This sequence originates from a human donor with melanoma. The source material was CD8+ T cells sorted from blood (inferred from file names), sampled from a patient given nivolumab and ipilimumab in sequence. The CDR3 DNA follows: TGTGCCAGCAGTGGGGACAGGGAAACTAGCACAGATACGCAGTATTTT. Translated, it gives CASSGDRETSTDTQYF.